Following are 10 T cell receptor beta chains from one sample sequenced in a study of blood T cell repertoires in COVID-19. Produced via immunoSEQ multiplex PCR; TCRdb's table is partial and in-frame only. In the table there are 130,000 or so clones, 85% to 90% of which are singletons. Material for sequencing was peripheral blood. These receptors all come from a man aged 45 to 65 with active or convalescent COVID-19.

J is TRBJ2-7 and V is TRBV30, with D possibly being TRBD1 (6 bases). Trimming removed 0 bases at V and 5 bases at J, with 14 bases between. This CDR3 is 14 amino acids long. Germline values: CDR1 GTSNPN, CDR2 SVGIG (reference sequence). CDR3 in DNA: TGTGCCTGGAGTGTACTGCAGGGGAACGACGAGCAGTACTTC. It is translated as CAWSVLQGNDEQYF.

The rearrangement joins TRBV24-1 to TRBJ2-7; 9 nucleotides align to TRBD1. Germline trimming cut 4 bases from V and 5 bases from J; bases unmatched to any gene: 11. Per germline, CDR1 KGHDR and CDR2 SFDVKD. There are 16 residues in the CDR3. The CDR3 bases are TGTGCCACCAGTGACCCAAGGACAGGGGTGGGCAACGAGCAGTACTTC. This encodes CATSDPRTGVGNEQYF.

The chain joins TRBV6-1 to TRBJ2-3; maybe TRBD2 (6 bases). The V end was cut by 1 base, the J end by 0 bases, with 17 bases between. CDR3 length equals 18 residues. Germline CDR1 reads MNHNS; CDR2 reads SASEGT. The CDR3 sequence: CASSEGIGTRGSTDTQYF. The CDR3 nucleotides read TGTGCCAGCAGTGAAGGTATTGGGACTCGAGGCAGCACAGATACGCAGTATTTT.

The chain combines TRBV6-5 with TRBJ1-6; perhaps TRBD1 as D (6 bases). The CDR3 is 16 residues long. In germline, CDR1 is MNHEY, CDR2 SVGAGI. V gave up 4 bases and J gave up 7 bases, with 17 bases separating them. The CDR3 spells CASSWGGGQRNSPLHF. The CDR3 DNA is TGTGCCAGCAGTTGGGGGGGAGGACAGCGGAATTCACCCCTCCACTTT.

The chain has TRBV2 and TRBJ1-6; D gene uncertain. CDR1 is SNHLY and CDR2 is FYNNEI in the germline V gene. CDR3 length equals 15 residues. Trimming shortened V by 4 bases and J by 7 bases, and 14 bases separated the two germline ends. CDR3 in DNA: TGTGCCAGCAGTGTGCTGGGCCCGGCCAATTCACCCCTCCACTTT. It translates to CASSVLGPANSPLHF.

This clone was picked up a small number of times. The chain links TRBV6-2 or TRBV6-3 to TRBJ1-2; 8 bases fit TRBD1. The CDR3 consists of 15 residues. Germline V gives CDR1 MNHEY, CDR2 SVGEGT. The junction had 4 bases not matched to a gene; V was cut back by 1 base and J by 3 bases. CDR3 nucleotide sequence: TGTGCCAGCAGTTACTTTCCAGGGGGCGACTATGGCTACACCTTC. Protein sequence: CASSYFPGGDYGYTF.

The rearrangement joins TRBV19 to TRBJ2-4; tentatively, D is TRBD1 (6 bases). The V gene's germline CDR1 is LNHDA and CDR2 SQIVND (reference sequence). The CDR3 extends over 17 amino acids. Trimming shortened V by 5 bases and J by 0 bases, and 17 bases separated the two germline ends. DNA for the CDR3: TGTGCCAGTAGTCCACCCCCCCAGGGGTTAGCCAAAAACATTCAGTACTTC. This sequence encodes CASSPPPQGLAKNIQYF. Complete variable domain (other parts from reference TRBV19 and TRBJ2-4): DGGITQSPKYLFRKEGQNVTLSCEQNLNHDAMYWYRQDPGQGLRLIYYSQIVNDFQKGDIAEGYSVSREKKESFPLTVTSAQKNPTAFYLCASSPPPQGLAKNIQYFGAGTRLSVL.

The gene calls are TRBV5-4 and TRBJ2-5; possibly TRBD2 for D (6 bases). The CDR3 has 16 residues. The germline CDR1 and CDR2 sequences are SGHNT and YYREEE (reference sequence). V gave up 0 bases and J gave up 3 bases, with 15 bases separating them. CDR3 in amino acids: CASSLAGRSGEETQYF. CDR3 DNA sequence: TGTGCCAGCAGCTTGGCGGGGAGGTCGGGGGAAGAGACCCAGTACTTC.

This chain joins TRBV13 and TRBJ2-7; TRBD1 matches 11 bases. The ends lost 5 bases at V and 5 bases at J; junction bases unmatched: 11. Germline CDR1 is PRHDT and CDR2 is FYEKMQ (reference sequence). The CDR3 loop spans 16 amino acids. The DNA of the CDR3 is TGTGCCAGCAGCCCTCCAGAGGACAGGGGGCACAACGAGCAGTACTTC. Protein: CASSPPEDRGHNEQYF.

V gene TRBV28 combines with J gene TRBJ2-3; 11 bases line up with TRBD2. The length of the CDR3 is 15 residues. The J segment lost 9 bases and the V segment lost 5 bases, leaving 10 bases of the junction unmatched. Germline-derived CDR1 and CDR2 are MDHEN and SYDVKM. The CDR3 DNA reads TGTGCCAGCAGTCCTAGCGGGAGGAGTAGAGGGACGCAGTATTTT. This translates into CASSPSGRSRGTQYF.